This TCR beta chain originates from a study of T cell changes during pregnancy in multiple sclerosis. The repertoire was sequenced with immunoSEQ multiplex PCR; TCRdb's copy has only in-frame clones and lacks some. The sample comprises around 36,000 clones, more than 85% of which are singletons, and 10% to 15% rests with the top ten. Germline V gene data show CDR1 as MNHEY and CDR2 as SVGAGI. The CDR3 extends over 14 amino acids. Deletions cut 2 bases from V and 5 bases from J, with 9 bases between. The clonotype was recovered from a female donor with multiple sclerosis, enrolled in a pregnancy study. This chain links TRBV6-5 with TRBJ2-2; tentatively, D is TRBD1 (6 bases). Here the sequenced sample was CD8+ T cells from peripheral blood mononuclear cells, taken in the first trimester of pregnancy. DNA of the CDR3: TGTGCCAGCAGTTACACCGGACAGACCGGGGAGCTGTTTTTT. This encodes CASSYTGQTGELFF.